The clone carrying this T cell receptor (beta chain) was detected many times. Its antigen is not known. Patients were all untreated before their thyroid surgery. This sample stems from a study of metastatic and nonmetastatic thyroid tumors. Study-level information: For malignant and benign thyroid patients, tumor or nodule tissue and blood were the sources whose repertoires were compared.

TCRdb reprocessed the PCR reads via MiXCR. Found here are roughly 65,000 clones, approximately 14% of them singletons; the top ten hold over 6.5%. General study points: Reports indicated that malignant thyroid tumors showed significantly higher TCR beta diversity than benign nodules did, in blood and tumor.

This receptor was obtained from a male donor with papillary thyroid cancer or a benign thyroid nodule (not recorded which). Some clones in this sample may be carry-over from other donors' samples. The sequencing sample was made of blood.

The CDR3 DNA reads TGTGCCAGCAGCCCCCAGACCGGACCCGAAGCGACCCAGTACTTC. Its protein is CASSPQTGPEATQYF. This chain links TRBV9 with TRBJ2-5; D uncertain. The V and J ends lost 4 bases and 7 bases respectively, with 20 bases between them. This CDR3 region has 15 residues. The germline V gene has CDR1 SGDLS and CDR2 YYNGEE. Based on the CDR3 plus reference TRBV9 and TRBJ2-5, the full variable domain is DSGVTQTPKHLITATGQRVTLRCSPRSGDLSVYWYQQSLDQGLQFLIQYYNGEERAKGNILERFSAQQFPDLHSELNLSSLELGDSALYFCASSPQTGPEATQYFGPGTRLLVL.